A selection of T cell receptor beta chains follows, all from one sample in a study of blood T cell repertoires in COVID-19. Method: immunoSEQ multiplex PCR; TCRdb's copy keeps in-frame clones and lacks some. This sample has under 200,000 clones, with more than 75% found just once. The material sequenced was peripheral blood. Receptors originate from an elderly woman with acute or convalescent COVID-19. The CDR3 runs from the conserved cysteine through the conserved F or W. Each record gives: CDR3 DNA, CDR3 protein, V gene, D gene, J gene, clone size. D genes are given only for firm matches. Expanded clones are given a class, and other clones once, few, many or no size at all.

TGTGCCAGCAACAGGGTCAACACCGGGGAGCTGTTTTTT | CASNRVNTGELFF | TRBV27 | . | TRBJ2-2 | .
TGTGCCAGCAGTGCTCTTACAGGGCCGGGAGGTTACGAGCAGTACTTC | CASSALTGPGGYEQYF | TRBV2 | . | TRBJ2-7 | .
TGTGCCAGCAGCTTGGTTCAGACAGGGCGCACAGATACGCAGTATTTT | CASSLVQTGRTDTQYF | TRBV5-6 | TRBD1 | TRBJ2-3 | .
TGTGCCAGCAGATTGGGAGGACTAGCGGGAAACAATGAGCAGTTCTTC | CASRLGGLAGNNEQFF | TRBV7-9 | TRBD2 | TRBJ2-1 | .
TGTGCCACCGGACAGGGTAATGTGTACGAGCAGTACTTC | CATGQGNVYEQYF | TRBV24-1 | TRBD1 | TRBJ2-7 | .
TGTGCCAGCAGTGAAGCGCGGGGGGGATACGCAGATACGCAGTATTTT | CASSEARGGYADTQYF | TRBV6-1 | TRBD2 | TRBJ2-3 | .
TGTGCCAGCAGTTTATCCTTCTCCTACGAGCAGTACTTC | CASSLSFSYEQYF | TRBV27 | . | TRBJ2-7 | .
TGTGCCAGCAGTGACCTCCAGTACCCCCCTGAAGCTTTCTTT | CASSDLQYPPEAFF | TRBV25-1 | . | TRBJ1-1 | .
TGTGCCATCAGTGAGGAGTACGAGCAGTACTTC | CAISEEYEQYF | TRBV10-3 | . | TRBJ2-7 | .
TGCGCCAGCAGCTTGGTCCTAGCGGGAAGGTATGAGCAGTTCTTC | CASSLVLAGRYEQFF | TRBV5-1 | TRBD2 | TRBJ2-1 | .
TGTGCCAGCAGCCCTCCGGGACAGGGGGTCACTGAAGCTTTCTTT | CASSPPGQGVTEAFF | TRBV7-9 | TRBD1 | TRBJ1-1 | .
TGTGCCAGCAGCCAAGATATCCGAGGGAGCACAGATACGCAGTATTTT | CASSQDIRGSTDTQYF | TRBV3-1/TRBV3-2 | . | TRBJ2-3 | .
TGTGCCTGGACCGCGAAAGTGTCACCCCTCCACTTT | CAWTAKVSPLHF | TRBV30 | . | TRBJ1-6 | .
TGTGCCAGCAGCCAAGGCGGGGCCGACTACTTC | CASSQGGADYF | TRBV3-1/TRBV3-2 | . | TRBJ2-5 | .
TGCGCCAGCACCGGACAGTCCACAGATACGCAGTATTTT | CASTGQSTDTQYF | TRBV10-2 | . | TRBJ2-3 | .
TGCGCCAGCAGCTTTTCGGGAGCGCTCCGCGAGCAGTACTTC | CASSFSGALREQYF | TRBV5-1 | . | TRBJ2-7 | .
TGTGCCGCCTCCTGGGGCATCGATAGCAATCAGCCCCAGCATTTT | CAASWGIDSNQPQHF | TRBV6-5 | . | TRBJ1-5 | .
TGTGCCACCAGTGACCGAGGGACAGCTCAAGAGACCCAGTACTTC | CATSDRGTAQETQYF | TRBV24-1 | TRBD1 | TRBJ2-5 | .
TGTGCCAGCAGCTCCTTGGGGACATCTGAAGCTTTCTTT | CASSSLGTSEAFF | TRBV5-5 | . | TRBJ1-1 | .
TGTGCCAGTAGTATAAGTCAGGCATCCTACAATGAGCAGTTCTTC | CASSISQASYNEQFF | TRBV19 | . | TRBJ2-1 | .
TGTGCCAGCAGTTTTGGTTCAGGGTCGCAAGAGACCCAGTACTTC | CASSFGSGSQETQYF | TRBV28 | . | TRBJ2-5 | once
TGTGCCAGCAGCCCAATGGACAGAGACTACGAGCAGTACTTC | CASSPMDRDYEQYF | TRBV11-2 | . | TRBJ2-7 | many
TGTGCCACCCGTGTTAGCGCCACAGATACGCAGTATTTT | CATRVSATDTQYF | TRBV12-3/TRBV12-4 | . | TRBJ2-3 | .
TGTGCCAGTAGTATAGGGACCTGGTCAGGAGGGCCTATTGATGAGCAGTTCTTC | CASSIGTWSGGPIDEQFF | TRBV19 | . | TRBJ2-1 | .
TGTGCCAGCAGTGAACCCGGGACAGGGTCAAATGGCTACACCTTC | CASSEPGTGSNGYTF | TRBV6-1 | TRBD1 | TRBJ1-2 | .
TGTGCCAGCAGTTTCGGCAGGAATAGCAATCAGCCCCAGCATTTT | CASSFGRNSNQPQHF | TRBV28 | . | TRBJ1-5 | .
TGTGCCAGCAGTGATGATGCCGGGGGGGATCAGCCCCAGCATTTT | CASSDDAGGDQPQHF | TRBV2 | . | TRBJ1-5 | .
TGTGCCAGCAGTCAACAGGGGGCCGGAGGGACCCAGTACTTC | CASSQQGAGGTQYF | TRBV6-5 | TRBD1 | TRBJ2-5 | .